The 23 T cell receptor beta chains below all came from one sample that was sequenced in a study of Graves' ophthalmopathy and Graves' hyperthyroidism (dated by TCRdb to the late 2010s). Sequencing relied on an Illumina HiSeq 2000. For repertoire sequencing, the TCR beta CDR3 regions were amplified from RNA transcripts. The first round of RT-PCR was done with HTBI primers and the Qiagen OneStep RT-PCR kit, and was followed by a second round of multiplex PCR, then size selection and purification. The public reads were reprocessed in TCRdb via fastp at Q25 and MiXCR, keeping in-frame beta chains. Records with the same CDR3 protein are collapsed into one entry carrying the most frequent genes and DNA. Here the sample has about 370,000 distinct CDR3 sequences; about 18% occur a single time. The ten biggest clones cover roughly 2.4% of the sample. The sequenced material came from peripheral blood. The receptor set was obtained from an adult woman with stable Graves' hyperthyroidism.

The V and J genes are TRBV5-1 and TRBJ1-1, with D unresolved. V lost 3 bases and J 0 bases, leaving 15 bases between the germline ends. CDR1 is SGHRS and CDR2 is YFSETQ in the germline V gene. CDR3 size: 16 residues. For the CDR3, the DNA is TGCGCCAGCAGCTGGGGATGGCGGATCATGAACACTGAAGCTTTCTTT. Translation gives CASSWGWRIMNTEAFF. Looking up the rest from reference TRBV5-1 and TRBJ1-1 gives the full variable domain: KAGVTQTPRYLIKTRGQQVTLSCSPISGHRSVSWYQQTPGQGLQFLFEYFSETQRNKGNFPGRFSGRQFSNSRSEMNVSTLELGDSALYLCASSWGWRIMNTEAFFGQGTRLTVV.

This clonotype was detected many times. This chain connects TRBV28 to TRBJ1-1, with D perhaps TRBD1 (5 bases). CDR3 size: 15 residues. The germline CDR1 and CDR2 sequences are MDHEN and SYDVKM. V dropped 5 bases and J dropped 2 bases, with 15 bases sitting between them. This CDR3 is CASSTLGQGNTEAFF. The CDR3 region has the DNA TGTGCCAGCAGTACCCTCGGGCAGGGTAACACTGAAGCTTTCTTT.

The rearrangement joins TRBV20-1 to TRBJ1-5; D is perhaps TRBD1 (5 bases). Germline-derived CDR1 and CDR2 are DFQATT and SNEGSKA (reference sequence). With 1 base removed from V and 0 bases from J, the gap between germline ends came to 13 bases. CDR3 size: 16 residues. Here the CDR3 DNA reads TGCAGTGCTAGAGCGGGGCTGTTAATTAGCAATCAGCCCCAGCATTTT. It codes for CSARAGLLISNQPQHF.

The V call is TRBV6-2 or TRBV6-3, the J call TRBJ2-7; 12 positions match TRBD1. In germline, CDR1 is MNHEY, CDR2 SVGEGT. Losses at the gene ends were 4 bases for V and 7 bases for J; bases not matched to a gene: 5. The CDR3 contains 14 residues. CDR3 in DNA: TGTGCCAGCAGTTCCGGGACAGGGGGCTGGGAGCAGTACTTC. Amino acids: CASSSGTGGWEQYF.

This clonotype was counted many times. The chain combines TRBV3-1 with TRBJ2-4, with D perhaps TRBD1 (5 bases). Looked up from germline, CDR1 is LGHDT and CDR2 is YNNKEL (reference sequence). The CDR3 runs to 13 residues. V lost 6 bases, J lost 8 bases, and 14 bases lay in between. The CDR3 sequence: CASSPTGRDIQYF. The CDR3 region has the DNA TGTGCCAGCAGTCCCACAGGAAGGGACATTCAGTACTTC. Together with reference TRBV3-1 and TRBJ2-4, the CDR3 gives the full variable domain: DTAVSQTPKYLVTQMGNDKSIKCEQNLGHDTMYWYKQDSKKFLKIMFSYNNKELIINETVPNRFSPKSPDKAHLNLHINSLELGDSAVYFCASSPTGRDIQYFGAGTRLSVL.

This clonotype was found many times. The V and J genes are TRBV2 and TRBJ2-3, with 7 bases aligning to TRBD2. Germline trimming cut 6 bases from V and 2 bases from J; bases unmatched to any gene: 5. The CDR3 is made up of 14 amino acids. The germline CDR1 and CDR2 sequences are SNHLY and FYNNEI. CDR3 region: CASRPGGATDTQYF. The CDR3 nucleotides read TGTGCCAGCAGACCGGGGGGAGCCACAGATACGCAGTATTTT.

Here the CDR3 reads CASGVGDNYEQYF. CDR3 coding DNA: TGCGCCAGCGGGGTAGGGGACAACTACGAGCAGTACTTC. The chain combines TRBV5-1 with TRBJ2-7; perhaps TRBD1 as D (6 bases). This CDR3 is 13 amino acids long. Germline values: CDR1 SGHRS, CDR2 YFSETQ. V was shortened by 7 bases and J by 3 bases, with 14 bases between the two germline ends. Drawing the rest from reference TRBV5-1 and TRBJ2-7, the complete variable domain is KAGVTQTPRYLIKTRGQQVTLSCSPISGHRSVSWYQQTPGQGLQFLFEYFSETQRNKGNFPGRFSGRQFSNSRSEMNVSTLELGDSALYLCASGVGDNYEQYFGPGTRLTVT.

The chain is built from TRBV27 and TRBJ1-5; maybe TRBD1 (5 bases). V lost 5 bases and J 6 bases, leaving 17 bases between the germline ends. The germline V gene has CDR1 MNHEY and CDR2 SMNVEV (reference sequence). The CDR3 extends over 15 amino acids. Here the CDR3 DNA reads TGTGCCAGCAGTCCGGACGCTAGGGGTACTCAGCCCCAGCATTTT. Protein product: CASSPDARGTQPQHF.

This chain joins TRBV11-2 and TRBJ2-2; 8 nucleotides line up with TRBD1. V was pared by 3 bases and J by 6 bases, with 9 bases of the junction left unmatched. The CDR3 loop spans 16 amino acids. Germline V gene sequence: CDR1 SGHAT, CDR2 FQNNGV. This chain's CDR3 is CASSLMDRVPSGELFF. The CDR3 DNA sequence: TGTGCCAGCAGCTTGATGGACAGGGTGCCCTCCGGGGAGCTGTTTTTT.

CDR3 nucleotides: TGTGCCAGCAGTGAAGGCCCTAACAGCTCCTACGAGCAGTACTTC. Translation: CASSEGPNSSYEQYF. This rearrangement joins TRBV6-1 to TRBJ2-7, with D unresolved. Deletions cut 1 base from V and 0 bases from J, with 10 bases between. CDR1 and CDR2 from the germline V gene are MNHNS and SASEGT. CDR3 length equals 15 residues.

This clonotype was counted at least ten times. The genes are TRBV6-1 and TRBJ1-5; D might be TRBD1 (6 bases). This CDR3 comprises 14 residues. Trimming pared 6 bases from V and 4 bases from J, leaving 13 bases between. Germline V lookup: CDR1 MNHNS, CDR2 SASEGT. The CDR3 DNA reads TGTGCCAGCAGCGACACAGGGTTGAATCAGCCCCAGCATTTT. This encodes CASSDTGLNQPQHF.

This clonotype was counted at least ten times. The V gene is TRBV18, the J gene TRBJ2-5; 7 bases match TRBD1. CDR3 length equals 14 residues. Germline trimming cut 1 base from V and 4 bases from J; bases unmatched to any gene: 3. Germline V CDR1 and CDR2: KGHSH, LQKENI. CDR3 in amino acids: CASSPQGASETQYF. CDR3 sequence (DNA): TGTGCCAGCTCACCACAGGGGGCGTCAGAGACCCAGTACTTC.

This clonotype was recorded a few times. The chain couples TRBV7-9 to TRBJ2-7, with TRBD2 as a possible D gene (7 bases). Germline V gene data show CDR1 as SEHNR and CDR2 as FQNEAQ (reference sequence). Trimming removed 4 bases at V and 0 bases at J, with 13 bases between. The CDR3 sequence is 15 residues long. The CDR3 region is CASSSGGPSSYEQYF. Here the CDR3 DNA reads TGTGCCAGCAGCTCGGGGGGCCCCAGCTCCTACGAGCAGTACTTC.

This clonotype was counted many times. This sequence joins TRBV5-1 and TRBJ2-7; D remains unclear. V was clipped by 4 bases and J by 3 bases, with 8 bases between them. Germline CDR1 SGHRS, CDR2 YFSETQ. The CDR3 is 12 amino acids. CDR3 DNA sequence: TGCGCCAGCAGCCGGACGGACTACGAGCAGTACTTC. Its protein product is CASSRTDYEQYF.

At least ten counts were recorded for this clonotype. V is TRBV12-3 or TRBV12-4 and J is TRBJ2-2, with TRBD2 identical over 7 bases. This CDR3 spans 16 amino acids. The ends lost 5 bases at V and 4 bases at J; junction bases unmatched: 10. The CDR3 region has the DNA TGTGCCAGCAGTCCTCTTTCGGGAGGCCGCACCGGGGAGCTGTTTTTT. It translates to CASSPLSGGRTGELFF.

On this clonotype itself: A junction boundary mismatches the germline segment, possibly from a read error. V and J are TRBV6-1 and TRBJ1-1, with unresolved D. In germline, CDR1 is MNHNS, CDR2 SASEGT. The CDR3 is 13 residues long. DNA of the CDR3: TGTGCCAGCACCGCAGAGGTGAACACTGATGCTTTCTTT. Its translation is CASTAEVNTDAFF.

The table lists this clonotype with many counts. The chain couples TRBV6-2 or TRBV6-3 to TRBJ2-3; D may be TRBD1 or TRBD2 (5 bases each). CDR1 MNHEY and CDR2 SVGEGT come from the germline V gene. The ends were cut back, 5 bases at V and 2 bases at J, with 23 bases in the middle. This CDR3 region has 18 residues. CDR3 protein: CASSPYPGTSGTTDTQYF. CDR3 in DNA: TGTGCCAGCAGTCCTTACCCCGGGACCAGCGGAACCACAGATACGCAGTATTTT.

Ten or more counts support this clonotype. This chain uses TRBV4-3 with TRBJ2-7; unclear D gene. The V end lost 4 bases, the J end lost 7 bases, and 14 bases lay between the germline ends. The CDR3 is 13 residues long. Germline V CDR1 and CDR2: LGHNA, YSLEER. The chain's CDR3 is CASSPTQVREQYF. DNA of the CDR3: TGCGCCAGCAGCCCCACCCAGGTACGGGAGCAGTACTTC.

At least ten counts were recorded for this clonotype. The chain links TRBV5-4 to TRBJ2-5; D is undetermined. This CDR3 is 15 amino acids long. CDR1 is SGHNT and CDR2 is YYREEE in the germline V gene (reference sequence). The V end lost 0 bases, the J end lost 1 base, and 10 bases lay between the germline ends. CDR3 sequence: CASSLVGDGQETQYF. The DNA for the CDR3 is TGTGCCAGCAGCTTGGTAGGAGACGGCCAAGAGACCCAGTACTTC.

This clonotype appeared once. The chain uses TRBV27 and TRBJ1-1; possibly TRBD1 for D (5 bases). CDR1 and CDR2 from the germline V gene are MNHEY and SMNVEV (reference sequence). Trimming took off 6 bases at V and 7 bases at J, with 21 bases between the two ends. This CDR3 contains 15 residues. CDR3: CASSQPGLPGGEAFF. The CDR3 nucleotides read TGTGCCAGCAGCCAACCAGGGTTGCCCGGAGGTGAAGCTTTCTTT.

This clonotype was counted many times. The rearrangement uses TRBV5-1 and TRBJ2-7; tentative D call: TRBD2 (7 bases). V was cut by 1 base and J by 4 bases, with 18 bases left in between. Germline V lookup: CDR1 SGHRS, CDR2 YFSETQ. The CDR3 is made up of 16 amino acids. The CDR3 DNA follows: TGCGCCAGCAGCTTGCGTGGGGGGGGACAAAATTACGAGCAGTACTTC. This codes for CASSLRGGGQNYEQYF.

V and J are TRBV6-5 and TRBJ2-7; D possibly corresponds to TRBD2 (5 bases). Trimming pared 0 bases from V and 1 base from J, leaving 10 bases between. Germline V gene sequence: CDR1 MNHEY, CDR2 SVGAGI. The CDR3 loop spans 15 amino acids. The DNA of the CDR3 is TGTGCCAGCAGTTACTCAGTGGGAGCGTCCTACGAGCAGTACTTC. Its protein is CASSYSVGASYEQYF.

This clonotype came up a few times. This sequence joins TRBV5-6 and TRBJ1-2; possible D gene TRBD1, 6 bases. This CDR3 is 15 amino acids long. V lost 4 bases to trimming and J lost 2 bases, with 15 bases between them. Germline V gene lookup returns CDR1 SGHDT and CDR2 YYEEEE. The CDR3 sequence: CASSQWGTGNYGYTF. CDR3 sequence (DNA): TGTGCCAGCAGCCAGTGGGGTACAGGGAACTATGGCTACACCTTC.